This entry lists 24 T cell receptor beta chains sequenced from one sample in a study of T cell responses to AZD1222 COVID-19 vaccine. Measured with immunoSEQ multiplex PCR; TCRdb has only the in-frame clones, and not every one. The sample has some 180,000 clones; around 93% are singletons. The material was peripheral blood, obtained 28 days after the second dose of the MenACWY control vaccine. Receptor source: an adult who received the MenACWY meningococcal vaccine as a control.

The chain carries TRBV7-9 and TRBJ2-3; either TRBD1 or TRBD2 may fit D (5 bases each). The V end was cut by 4 bases, the J end by 0 bases, with 5 bases between. Germline V gene data show CDR1 as SEHNR and CDR2 as FQNEAQ (reference sequence). The CDR3 is made up of 13 amino acids. CDR3 DNA: TGTGCCAGCAGCTGGGACAGCACAGATACGCAGTATTTT. Amino acids: CASSWDSTDTQYF.

This clone was seen a handful of times. The chain recombines TRBV3-1 (or the pseudogene TRBV3-2) with TRBJ1-1, with unresolved D. V was shortened by 4 bases and J by 1 base, with 10 bases between the two germline ends. Looked up from germline, CDR1 is LGHDT and CDR2 is YNNKEL (reference sequence). This CDR3 has 14 residues. The CDR3 loop is CASSPLRGNTEAFF. The CDR3 DNA reads as TGTGCCAGCAGCCCTTTACGAGGGAACACTGAAGCTTTCTTT.

The chain combines TRBV28 with TRBJ2-5; 7 nucleotides align to TRBD1. Unmatched junction bases numbered 6, after V lost 5 bases and J lost 3 bases. The length of the CDR3 is 14 residues. The germline gives CDR1 MDHEN, CDR2 SYDVKM. The CDR3 protein is CASSGRQGKETQYF. In DNA, the CDR3 is TGTGCCAGCAGTGGCCGACAGGGTAAAGAGACCCAGTACTTC.

The rearrangement links TRBV7-8 to TRBJ1-3, with 8 bases matching TRBD1. Germline loops: CDR1 SGHVS, CDR2 FQNEAQ. Trimming took 5 bases from V and 1 from J; bases not matched to a gene: 7. This CDR3 has 16 amino acids. CDR3 DNA: TGTGCCAGCAGCCCAATCAGGGGGCCGTCTGGAAACACCATATATTTT. This sequence encodes CASSPIRGPSGNTIYF.

The chain carries TRBV15 and TRBJ1-1; D not resolved. Per germline, CDR1 LNHNV and CDR2 YYDKDF (reference sequence). Trimming pared 0 bases from V and 3 bases from J, leaving 14 bases between. This CDR3 contains 16 residues. CDR3 sequence: CATSRDNRAVDTEAFF. DNA of the CDR3: TGTGCCACCAGCAGAGATAATAGGGCCGTTGACACTGAAGCTTTCTTT.

V gene TRBV10-3 combines with J gene TRBJ1-1; tentatively, D is TRBD1 (6 bases). The V and J ends lost 5 bases and 4 bases respectively, with 20 bases between them. This CDR3 spans 16 amino acids. Germline assignment: CDR1 ENHRY and CDR2 SYGVKD. Here the CDR3 DNA reads TGTGCCATCAGTCTGGGCAGGGGCAACGGGGGCACTGAAGCTTTCTTT. It specifies CAISLGRGNGGTEAFF.

This chain uses TRBV5-1 with TRBJ1-2; D unresolved. Trimming removed 0 bases at V and 0 bases at J, with 9 bases between. CDR3 length: 15 amino acids. Germline assignment: CDR1 SGHRS and CDR2 YFSETQ. CDR3 in amino acids: CASSLALGANYGYTF. In nucleotides, the CDR3 is TGCGCCAGCAGCTTGGCTCTCGGTGCTAACTATGGCTACACCTTC.

The chain carries TRBV4-2 and TRBJ2-7, with 9 bases aligning to TRBD2. This CDR3 comprises 15 residues. Unmatched junction bases numbered 6, after V lost 1 base and J lost 5 bases. The V gene's germline CDR1 is LGHNA and CDR2 YNFKEQ. The CDR3 nucleotides read TGTGCCAGCAGCCAAGTTGAGCTAGCGGGAAACGAGCAGTACTTC. Amino acids: CASSQVELAGNEQYF.

This chain connects TRBV3-1 (or the pseudogene TRBV3-2) to TRBJ2-2; 7 nucleotides line up with TRBD1. Unmatched junction bases numbered 10, after V lost 0 bases and J lost 0 bases. CDR3 length equals 19 residues. Germline V gives CDR1 LGHDT, CDR2 YNNKEL (reference sequence). In DNA form, the CDR3 reads TGTGCCAGCAGCCAAGATATTCCAATTGGGACAGCGAACACCGGGGAGCTGTTTTTT. As protein: CASSQDIPIGTANTGELFF.

The chain joins TRBV3-1 (or the pseudogene TRBV3-2) to TRBJ1-2, with TRBD1 matching 7 bases. The germline CDR1 and CDR2 sequences are LGHDT and YNNKEL (reference sequence). This CDR3 has 13 amino acids. V gave up 1 base and J gave up 8 bases; unmatched junction bases: 4. The CDR3 sequence is CASSQGGGAGYTF. CDR3 bases: TGTGCCAGCAGCCAAGGAGGGGGCGCCGGCTACACCTTC.

The chain couples TRBV6-5 to TRBJ1-6; 9 bases are shared with TRBD1. After removal of 5 bases from V and 10 bases from J, the junction contained 9 bases not matched to a gene. Looked up from germline, CDR1 is MNHEY and CDR2 is SVGAGI. The CDR3 extends over 15 amino acids. The CDR3 reads CASSPRQGTGSPLHF. The CDR3 DNA follows: TGTGCCAGCAGTCCCCGACAGGGGACAGGGTCACCCCTCCACTTT.

The rearrangement links TRBV28 to TRBJ1-3; D might be TRBD1 (6 bases). Trimming shortened V by 2 bases and J by 4 bases, and 12 bases separated the two germline ends. The CDR3 totals 15 residues. Germline V CDR1 and CDR2: MDHEN, SYDVKM. In nucleotides, the CDR3 is TGTGCCAGCAGTTTAAGGGGGTCGGGGGGAAACACCATATATTTT. This sequence encodes CASSLRGSGGNTIYF.

The chain employs TRBV18 and TRBJ2-7, with D tentatively TRBD1 (6 bases). CDR3 length equals 12 residues. CDR1 and CDR2 (germline): KGHSH, LQKENI. The V gene lost 4 bases and the J gene lost 7 bases, with 11 bases spanning the gap. This chain's CDR3 is CASSLTGSEQYF. The CDR3 DNA is TGTGCCAGCTCACTAACAGGGAGTGAGCAGTACTTC.

The rearrangement joins TRBV30 to TRBJ1-4; a possible D gene is TRBD1 (5 bases). Germline CDR1 reads GTSNPN; CDR2 reads SVGIG (reference sequence). The CDR3 spans 13 residues. The V end was cut by 0 bases, the J end by 6 bases, with 8 bases between. This CDR3 reads CAWSVGADEKLFF. CDR3 in DNA: TGTGCCTGGAGTGTTGGGGCGGATGAAAAACTGTTTTTT.

V usage is TRBV3-1 (or the pseudogene TRBV3-2) and J usage is TRBJ1-6; 8 bases fit TRBD1. Germline-derived CDR1 and CDR2 are LGHDT and YNNKEL (reference sequence). The CDR3 has 15 residues. Germline trimming cut 3 bases from V and 9 bases from J; bases unmatched to any gene: 7. The CDR3 loop reads CASSQAPTGGSPLHF. CDR3 coding DNA: TGTGCCAGCAGCCAGGCCCCCACAGGGGGTTCACCCCTCCACTTT.

The J gene is TRBJ1-2, the V gene TRBV6-1; possibly TRBD1 for D (6 bases). V gave up 3 bases and J gave up 10 bases, with 9 bases separating them. Per germline, CDR1 MNHNS and CDR2 SASEGT. This CDR3 region has 11 residues. The CDR3 loop is CASSEGAVYTF. Here the CDR3 DNA reads TGTGCCAGCAGTGAGGGGGCTGTCTACACCTTC.

The chain recombines TRBV19 with TRBJ2-7; the match to TRBD1 covers 7 bases. CDR1 is LNHDA and CDR2 is SQIVND in the germline V gene (reference sequence). The CDR3 covers 14 residues. The trim removed 6 bases at V and 5 bases at J, leaving 10 bases unmatched. This chain's CDR3 is CASRRQGPVDEQYF. Here the CDR3 DNA reads TGTGCCAGTAGACGACAGGGTCCTGTAGACGAGCAGTACTTC.

The V and J genes are TRBV9 and TRBJ2-1; 8 bases fit TRBD2. Germline lookup yields CDR1 SGDLS and CDR2 YYNGEE. After removal of 4 bases from V and 6 bases from J, the junction contained 12 bases not matched to a gene. The CDR3 runs 16 residues. CDR3 nucleotides: TGTGCCAGCAGCCCCGTCGGAGCGGGGGTTACCAATGAGCAGTTCTTC. It translates to CASSPVGAGVTNEQFF.

V gene TRBV13 combines with J gene TRBJ1-2; no firm D call. Germline values: CDR1 PRHDT, CDR2 FYEKMQ (reference sequence). The CDR3 runs 12 residues. Trimming cost V 6 bases and J 4 bases, with 9 bases left between them. The CDR3 nucleotides are TGTGCCAGCAGTAGACTGACCTATGGCTACACCTTC. Translation gives CASSRLTYGYTF.

This clone was seen a single time. V usage is TRBV27 and J usage is TRBJ1-2, with 7 bases aligning to TRBD1. Unmatched junction bases numbered 7, after V lost 5 bases and J lost 4 bases. The CDR3 totals 14 residues. The germline CDR1 and CDR2 sequences are MNHEY and SMNVEV (reference sequence). The CDR3 DNA reads TGTGCCAGCAGTAGGGACAGCCCAGGCTATGGCTACACCTTC. This translates into CASSRDSPGYGYTF.

J is TRBJ2-1 and V is TRBV7-2; D gene ambiguous. Trimming stripped 1 base from V and 0 bases from J, with 4 bases between. The CDR3 is 14 residues long. From germline, CDR1 is SGHTA and CDR2 FQGNSA. This CDR3 reads CASSLGGSYNEQFF. CDR3 DNA: TGTGCCAGCAGCTTAGGGGGCTCCTACAATGAGCAGTTCTTC.

This chain uses TRBV6-5 with TRBJ1-6; TRBD1 agrees at 9 bases. CDR3 size: 15 residues. Unmatched junction bases numbered 9, after V lost 6 bases and J lost 9 bases. Germline CDR1 MNHEY, CDR2 SVGAGI. CDR3 coding DNA: TGTGCCAGCAGACCTAAAGGACAGGGGAGTTCACCCCTCCACTTT. It translates to CASRPKGQGSSPLHF.

This rearrangement joins TRBV18 to TRBJ2-7; unclear D gene. CDR3 size: 12 residues. Trimming shortened V by 2 bases and J by 5 bases, and 7 bases separated the two germline ends. The germline V gene encodes CDR1 KGHSH and CDR2 LQKENI. DNA for the CDR3: TGTGCCAGCTCACCATTTGGTAACGAGCAGTACTTC. Residues: CASSPFGNEQYF.

V usage is TRBV5-1 and J usage is TRBJ2-3, with TRBD1 identical over 7 bases. Per the germline V gene, CDR1 is SGHRS and CDR2 is YFSETQ. The CDR3 covers 15 residues. V was pared by 0 bases and J by 5 bases, with 6 bases of the junction left unmatched. CDR3 region: CASSLGQGSGDTQYF. Here the CDR3 DNA reads TGCGCCAGCAGCTTGGGACAGGGTTCGGGAGATACGCAGTATTTT. The complete variable domain, with remaining parts taken from reference TRBV5-1 and TRBJ2-3, reads KAGVTQTPRYLIKTRGQQVTLSCSPISGHRSVSWYQQTPGQGLQFLFEYFSETQRNKGNFPGRFSGRQFSNSRSEMNVSTLELGDSALYLCASSLGQGSGDTQYFGPGTRLTVL.